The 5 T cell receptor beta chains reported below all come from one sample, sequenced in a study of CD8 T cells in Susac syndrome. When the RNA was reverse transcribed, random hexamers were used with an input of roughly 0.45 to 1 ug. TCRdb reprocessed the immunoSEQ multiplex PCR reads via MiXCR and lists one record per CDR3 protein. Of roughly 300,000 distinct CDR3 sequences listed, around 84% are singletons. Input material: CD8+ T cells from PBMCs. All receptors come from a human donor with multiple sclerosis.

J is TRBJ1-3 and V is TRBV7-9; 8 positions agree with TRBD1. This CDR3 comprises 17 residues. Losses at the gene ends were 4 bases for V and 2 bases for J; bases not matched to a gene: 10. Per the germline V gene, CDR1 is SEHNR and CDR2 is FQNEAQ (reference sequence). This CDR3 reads CASSSRTGTITGNTIYF. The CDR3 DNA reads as TGTGCCAGCAGCTCTAGGACAGGGACGATCACTGGAAACACCATATATTTT.

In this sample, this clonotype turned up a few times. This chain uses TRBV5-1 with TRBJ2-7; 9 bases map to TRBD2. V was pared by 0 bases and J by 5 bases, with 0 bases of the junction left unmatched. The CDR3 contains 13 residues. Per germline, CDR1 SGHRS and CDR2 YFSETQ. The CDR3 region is CASSLGLADEQYF. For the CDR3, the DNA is TGCGCCAGCAGCTTGGGACTAGCGGACGAGCAGTACTTC.

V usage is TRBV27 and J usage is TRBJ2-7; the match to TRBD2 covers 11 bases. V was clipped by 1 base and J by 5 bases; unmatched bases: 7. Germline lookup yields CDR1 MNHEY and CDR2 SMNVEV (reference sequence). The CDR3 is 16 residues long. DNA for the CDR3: TGTGCCAGCAGTTTATTATTAGCGGGAGGGTCCCACGAGCAGTACTTC. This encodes CASSLLLAGGSHEQYF.

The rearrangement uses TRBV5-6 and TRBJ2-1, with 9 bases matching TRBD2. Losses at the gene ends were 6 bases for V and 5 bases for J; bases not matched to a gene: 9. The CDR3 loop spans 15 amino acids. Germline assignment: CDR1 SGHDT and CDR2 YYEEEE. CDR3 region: CASISLAGGDNEQFF. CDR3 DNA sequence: TGTGCCAGCATCTCACTAGCGGGCGGGGACAATGAGCAGTTCTTC.

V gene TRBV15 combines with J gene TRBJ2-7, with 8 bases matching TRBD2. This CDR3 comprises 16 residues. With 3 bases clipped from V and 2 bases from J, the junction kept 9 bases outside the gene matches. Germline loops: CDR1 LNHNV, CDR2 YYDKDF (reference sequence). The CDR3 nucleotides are TGTGCCACCAGCAGGTTACCGGGACTAGTAGCCTACGAGCAGTACTTC. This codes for CATSRLPGLVAYEQYF. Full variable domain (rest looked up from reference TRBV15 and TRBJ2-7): DAMVIQNPRYQVTQFGKPVTLSCSQTLNHNVMYWYQQKSSQAPKLLFHYYDKDFNNEADTPDNFQSRRPNTSFCFLDIRSPGLGDTAMYLCATSRLPGLVAYEQYFGPGTRLTVT.